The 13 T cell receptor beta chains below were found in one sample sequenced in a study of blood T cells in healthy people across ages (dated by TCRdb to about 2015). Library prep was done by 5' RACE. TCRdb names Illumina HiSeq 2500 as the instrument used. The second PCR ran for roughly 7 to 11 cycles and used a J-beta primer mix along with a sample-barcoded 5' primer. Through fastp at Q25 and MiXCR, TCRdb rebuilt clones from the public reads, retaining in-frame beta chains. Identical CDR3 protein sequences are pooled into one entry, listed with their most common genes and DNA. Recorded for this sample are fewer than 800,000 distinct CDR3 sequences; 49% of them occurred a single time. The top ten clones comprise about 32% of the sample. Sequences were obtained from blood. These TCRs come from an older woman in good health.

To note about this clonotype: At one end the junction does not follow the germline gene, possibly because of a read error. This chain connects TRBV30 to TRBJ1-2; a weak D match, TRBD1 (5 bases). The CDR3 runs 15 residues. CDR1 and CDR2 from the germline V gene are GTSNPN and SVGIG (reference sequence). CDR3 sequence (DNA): TGTGCCTGGAGTGTATTGGGGGGTTCTAACTATGGCTACGCCTTC. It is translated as CAWSVLGGSNYGYAF.

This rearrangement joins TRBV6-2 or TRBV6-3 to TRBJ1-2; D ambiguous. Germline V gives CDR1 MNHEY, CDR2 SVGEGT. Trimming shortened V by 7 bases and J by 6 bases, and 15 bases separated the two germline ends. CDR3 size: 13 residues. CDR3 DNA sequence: TGTGCCAGCACCGATACTTCTCGCAATGGCTACACCTTC. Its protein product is CASTDTSRNGYTF.

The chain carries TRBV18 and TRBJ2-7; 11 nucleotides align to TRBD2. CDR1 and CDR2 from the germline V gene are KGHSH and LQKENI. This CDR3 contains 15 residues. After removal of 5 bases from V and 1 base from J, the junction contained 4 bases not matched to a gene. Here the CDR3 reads CASSATSGASYEQYF. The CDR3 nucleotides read TGTGCCAGCTCAGCGACTAGCGGGGCTTCCTACGAGCAGTACTTC.

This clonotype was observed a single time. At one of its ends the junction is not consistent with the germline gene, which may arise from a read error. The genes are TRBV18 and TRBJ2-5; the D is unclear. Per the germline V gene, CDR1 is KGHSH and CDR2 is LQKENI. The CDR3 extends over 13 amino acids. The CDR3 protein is CARSPPSQETQYF. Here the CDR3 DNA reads TGTGCCCGCTCACCACCGAGCCAAGAGACCCAGTACTTC.

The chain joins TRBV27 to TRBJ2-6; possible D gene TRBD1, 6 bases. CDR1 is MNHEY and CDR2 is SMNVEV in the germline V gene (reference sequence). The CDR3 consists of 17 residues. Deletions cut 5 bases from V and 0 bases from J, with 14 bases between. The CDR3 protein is CASSIGQGSSGANVLTF. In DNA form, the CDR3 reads TGTGCCAGCAGTATCGGCCAGGGGAGCTCTGGGGCCAACGTCCTGACTTTC.

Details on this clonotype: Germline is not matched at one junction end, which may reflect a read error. The CDR3 here is CSVRGTVNQETQYF. DNA for the CDR3: TGTAGTGTTAGGGGGACAGTAAATCAAGAGACCCAGTACTTC. This chain connects TRBV20-1 to TRBJ2-5, with TRBD1 matching 7 bases. This CDR3 contains 14 residues. Germline V CDR1 and CDR2: DFQATT, SNEGSKA (reference sequence).

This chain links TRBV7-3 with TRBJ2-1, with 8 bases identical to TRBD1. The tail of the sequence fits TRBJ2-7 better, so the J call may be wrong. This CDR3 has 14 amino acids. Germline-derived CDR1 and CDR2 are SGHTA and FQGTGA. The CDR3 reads CASGRDRYYNEQYF. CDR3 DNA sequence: TGTGCCAGCGGGCGGGACAGGTACTACAATGAGCAGTACTTC.

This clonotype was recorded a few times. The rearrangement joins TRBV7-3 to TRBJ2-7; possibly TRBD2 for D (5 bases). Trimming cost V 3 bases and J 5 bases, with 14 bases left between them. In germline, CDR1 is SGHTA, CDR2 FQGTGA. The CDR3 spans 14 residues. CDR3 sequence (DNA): TGTGCCAGCAGCTTGTCTGGAGGAGGAAACGAGCAGTACTTC. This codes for CASSLSGGGNEQYF.

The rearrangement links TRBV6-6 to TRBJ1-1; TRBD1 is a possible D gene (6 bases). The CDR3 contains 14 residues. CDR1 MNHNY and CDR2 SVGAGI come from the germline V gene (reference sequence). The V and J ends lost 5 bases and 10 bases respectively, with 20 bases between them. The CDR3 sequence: CASSPTDRTAGAFF. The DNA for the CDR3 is TGTGCCAGCAGTCCAACAGACAGGACGGCGGGAGCTTTCTTT.

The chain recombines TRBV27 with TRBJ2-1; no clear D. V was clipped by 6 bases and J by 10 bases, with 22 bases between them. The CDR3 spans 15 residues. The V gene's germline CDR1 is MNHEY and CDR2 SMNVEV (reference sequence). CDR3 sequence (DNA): TGTGCCAGCAGACCGACACGGTGGTCTAGTAGCGAGCAGTTCTTC. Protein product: CASRPTRWSSSEQFF.

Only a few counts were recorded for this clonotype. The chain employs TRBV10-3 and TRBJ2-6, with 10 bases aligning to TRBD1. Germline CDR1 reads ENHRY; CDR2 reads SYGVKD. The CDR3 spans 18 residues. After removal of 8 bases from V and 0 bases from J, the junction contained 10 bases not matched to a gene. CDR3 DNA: TGTGCCATCTTCGGTCATGGACAGGGGGTCTCTGGGGCCAACGTCCTGACTTTC. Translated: CAIFGHGQGVSGANVLTF.

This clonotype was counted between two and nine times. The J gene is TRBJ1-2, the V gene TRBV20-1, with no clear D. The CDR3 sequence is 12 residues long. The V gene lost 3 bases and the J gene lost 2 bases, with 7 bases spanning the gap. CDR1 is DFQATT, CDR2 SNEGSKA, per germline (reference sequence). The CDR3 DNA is TGCAGTGCTAGGGACCCCAACTATGGCTACACCTTC. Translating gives CSARDPNYGYTF.

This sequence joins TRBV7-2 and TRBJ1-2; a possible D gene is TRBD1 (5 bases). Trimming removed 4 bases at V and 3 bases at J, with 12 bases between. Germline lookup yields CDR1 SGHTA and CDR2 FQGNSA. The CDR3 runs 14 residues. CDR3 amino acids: CASSSQGPYYGYTF. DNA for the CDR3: TGTGCCAGCAGCTCGCAGGGACCCTACTATGGCTACACCTTC.